This T cell receptor (beta chain) was recorded in a study of T-cell memory formation after mild COVID-19. Findings and limits, study-wide: A subset of responding clones appeared in pre-infection memory, suggesting cross-reactive memory joined.

Germline lookup yields CDR1 SGHVS and CDR2 FQNEAQ. Trimming cost V 5 bases and J 1 base; bases outside gene matches: 10. There are 18 residues in the CDR3. MiXCR, run by TCRdb on the 5' RACE reads, gives a single entry per CDR3 protein. The sample gives some 600,000 distinct CDR3 sequences, 15% to 20% of which show up once; roughly 8.2% is in the top ten. This clonotype has more than one count but fewer than ten. Its antigen is still unknown. The TCR comes from an adult woman who had mild COVID-19 (a few samples of this study predate the infection). Cell type and time point are not known. Sequenced: PBMCs or a T cell subset sorted from them (not recorded which). The chain links TRBV7-8 to TRBJ2-3; TRBD2 aligns across 12 bases. The CDR3 DNA reads TGTGCCAGCAGCCCTCTAGCGGGAGGGTCCCTTCGCACAGATACGCAGTATTTT. Translation: CASSPLAGGSLRTDTQYF.